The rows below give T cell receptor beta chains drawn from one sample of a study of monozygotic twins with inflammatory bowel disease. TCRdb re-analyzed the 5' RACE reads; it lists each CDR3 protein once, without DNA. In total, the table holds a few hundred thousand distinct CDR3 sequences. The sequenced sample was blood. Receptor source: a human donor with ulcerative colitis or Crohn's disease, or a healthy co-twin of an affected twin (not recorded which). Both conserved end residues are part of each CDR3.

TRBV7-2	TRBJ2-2	CASSLEARDTGELFF
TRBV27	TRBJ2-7	CASKIAGYQYEQYF
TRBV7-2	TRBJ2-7	CASSFQGAEEQYF
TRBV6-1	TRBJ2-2	CASSVVAGRLPGELFF
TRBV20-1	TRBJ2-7	CSANWDIRPYEQYF
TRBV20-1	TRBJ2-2	CSAEGSEGTGELFF
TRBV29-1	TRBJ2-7	CSVAGSHPGDPYEQYF
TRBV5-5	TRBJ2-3	CASSLERGPPDTQYF
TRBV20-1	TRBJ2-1	CSTHGVAGSEQFF
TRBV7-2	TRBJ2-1	CASSLSYGNEQFF
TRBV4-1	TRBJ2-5	CASSQAGAIETQYF
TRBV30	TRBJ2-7	CAWSADRGLHEQYF
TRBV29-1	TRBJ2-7	CSVEGDRGTYEQYF
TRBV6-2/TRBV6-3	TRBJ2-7	CAGSPQAYEQYF
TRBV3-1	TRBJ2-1	CASSQVTGNEQFF
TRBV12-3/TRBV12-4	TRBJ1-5	CASRSIDQPQHF
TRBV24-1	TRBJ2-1	CATSDLGTEQFF
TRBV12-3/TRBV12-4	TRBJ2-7	CASSPFRKLEQYF